These T cell receptor beta chains were read from a single sample in a study of T-cell memory formation after mild COVID-19. Via MiXCR, TCRdb re-called the 5' RACE reads, giving one row per CDR3 protein. Among 200,000 to 250,000 distinct CDR3 sequences listed, roughly 15% were seen once. The specimen sequenced was PBMCs or a T cell subset sorted from them (not recorded which). The receptors were sampled from a man between 18 and 35 years old who had mild COVID-19 (a few samples of this study predate the infection). Cell type and time point are not known. Both conserved end residues are part of each CDR3.

length,J,V,CDR3
15,TRBJ2-5,TRBV4-2,CASSQDGQYQETQYF
14,TRBJ2-3,TRBV7-2,CASSFARNTDTQYF
14,TRBJ2-5,TRBV5-1,CASSTRVAQETQYF
14,TRBJ2-1,TRBV6-1,CASSEGQGYNEQFF
11,TRBJ2-3,TRBV6-2/TRBV6-3,CATQNANTQYF
13,TRBJ1-5,TRBV20-1,CSVTGTGLGPQHF
14,TRBJ2-5,TRBV7-2,CASSFGRGGETQYF
17,TRBJ2-5,TRBV2,CASGRPLGQGKQETQYF
14,TRBJ1-4,TRBV28,CASSPGTGKEKLFF
18,TRBJ2-1,TRBV4-1,CASSLTPRGTGVYNEQFF
15,TRBJ1-3,TRBV5-1,CASSLDGPSGNTIYF
16,TRBJ2-3,TRBV5-1,CASSLALAGGLDTQYF
14,TRBJ2-2,TRBV9,CASSVQGITGELFF
15,TRBJ1-2,TRBV12-3/TRBV12-4,CASSSIFLSSRGYTF
16,TRBJ1-1,TRBV20-1,CSAPPSGDPRYTEAFF
12,TRBJ2-1,TRBV3-1,CASSQASAASFF
14,TRBJ1-6,TRBV4-1,CASSQEMTVGPLHF
13,TRBJ1-1,TRBV7-2,CASSFSRGPEAFF
14,TRBJ1-1,TRBV7-3,CASSFDRVGAEAFF
14,TRBJ1-5,TRBV7-8,CASSPGTSRRPQHF
13,TRBJ1-2,TRBV5-1,CASSFTEDYGYTF
14,TRBJ1-6,TRBV19,CASSLIPGDSPLHF
14,TRBJ2-5,TRBV5-6,CASSLARGTETQYF
15,TRBJ2-1,TRBV4-3,CASSHGLAGMSEQFF
15,TRBJ2-5,TRBV5-1,CASSPLSGIQETQYF
15,TRBJ2-5,TRBV2,CASRRLAGYQETQYF
15,TRBJ1-3,TRBV5-1,CASSLEQSSGNTIYF
15,TRBJ2-6,TRBV6-2/TRBV6-3,CASSYGPPGANVLTF
14,TRBJ1-2,TRBV28,CASSLAGQSYGYTF
14,TRBJ2-5,TRBV6-1,CASSGLAGPETQYF
14,TRBJ2-2,TRBV20-1,CSASSGGGAGELFF
14,TRBJ1-5,TRBV11-2,CASSLGRQNQPQHF
14,TRBJ2-7,TRBV5-1,CASSFLRGNYEQYF
12,TRBJ2-5,TRBV29-1,CSATSPWETQYF
12,TRBJ2-1,TRBV6-2/TRBV6-3,CASSAGGGEQFF
15,TRBJ2-3,TRBV5-1,CASSLLASGGDTQYF
14,TRBJ2-5,TRBV5-4,CASSKTGYQETQYF
13,TRBJ2-3,TRBV7-2,CASSPRVSDTQYF
16,TRBJ2-7,TRBV6-5,CASTPVRWAGDYEQYF
16,TRBJ1-2,TRBV3-1,CASSQVGHGPDYGYTF